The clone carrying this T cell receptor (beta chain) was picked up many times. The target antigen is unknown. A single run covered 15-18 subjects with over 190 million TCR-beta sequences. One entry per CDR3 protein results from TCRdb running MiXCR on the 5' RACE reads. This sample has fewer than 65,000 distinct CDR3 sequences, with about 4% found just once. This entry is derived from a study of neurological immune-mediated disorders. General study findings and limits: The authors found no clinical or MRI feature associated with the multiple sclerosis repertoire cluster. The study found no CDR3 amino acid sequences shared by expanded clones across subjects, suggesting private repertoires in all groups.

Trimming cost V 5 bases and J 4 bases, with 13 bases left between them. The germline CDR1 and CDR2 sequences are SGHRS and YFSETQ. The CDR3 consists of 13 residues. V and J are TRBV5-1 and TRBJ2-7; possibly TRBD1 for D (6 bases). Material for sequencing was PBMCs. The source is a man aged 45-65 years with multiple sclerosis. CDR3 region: CASRQPGQYEQYF. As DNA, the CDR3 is TGCGCCAGCAGGCAGCCCGGACAGTACGAGCAGTACTTC.